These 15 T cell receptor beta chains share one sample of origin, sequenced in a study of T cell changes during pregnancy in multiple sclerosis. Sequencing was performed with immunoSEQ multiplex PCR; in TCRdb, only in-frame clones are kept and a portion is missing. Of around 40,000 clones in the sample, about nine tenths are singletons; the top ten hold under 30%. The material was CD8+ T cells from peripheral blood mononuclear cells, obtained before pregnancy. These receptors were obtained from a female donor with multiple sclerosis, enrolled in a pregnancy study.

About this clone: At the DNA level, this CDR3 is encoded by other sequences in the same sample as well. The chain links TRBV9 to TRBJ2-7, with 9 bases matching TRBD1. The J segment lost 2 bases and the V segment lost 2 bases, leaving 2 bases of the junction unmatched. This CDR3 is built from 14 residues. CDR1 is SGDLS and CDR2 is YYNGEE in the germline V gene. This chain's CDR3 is CASSVGQGPYEQYF. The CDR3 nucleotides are TGTGCCAGCAGCGTGGGACAGGGCCCCTACGAGCAGTACTTC.

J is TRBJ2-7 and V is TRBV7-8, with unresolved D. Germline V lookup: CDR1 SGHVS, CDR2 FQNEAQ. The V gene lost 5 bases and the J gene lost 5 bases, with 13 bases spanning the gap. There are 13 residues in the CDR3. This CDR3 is CASSQKRGDEQYF. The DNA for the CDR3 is TGTGCCAGCAGCCAAAAGCGTGGAGACGAGCAGTACTTC.

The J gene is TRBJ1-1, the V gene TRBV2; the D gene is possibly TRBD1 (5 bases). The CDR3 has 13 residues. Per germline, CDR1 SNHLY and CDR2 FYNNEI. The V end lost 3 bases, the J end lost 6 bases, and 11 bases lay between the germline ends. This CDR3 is CASSERGRAEAFF. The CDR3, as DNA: TGTGCCAGCAGTGAGCGTGGCAGGGCTGAAGCTTTCTTT.

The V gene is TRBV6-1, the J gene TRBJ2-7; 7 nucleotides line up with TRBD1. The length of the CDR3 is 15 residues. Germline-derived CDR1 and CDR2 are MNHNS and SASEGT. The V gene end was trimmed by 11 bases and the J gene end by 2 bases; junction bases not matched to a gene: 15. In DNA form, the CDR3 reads TGTGCCTATTCGGCAGGGGGAGCGTTGGCCTACGAGCAGTACTTC. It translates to CAYSAGGALAYEQYF.

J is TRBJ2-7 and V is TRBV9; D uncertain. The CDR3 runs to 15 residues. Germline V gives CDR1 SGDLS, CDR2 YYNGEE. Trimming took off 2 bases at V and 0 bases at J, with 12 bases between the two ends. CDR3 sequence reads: CASSVGFESSYEQYF. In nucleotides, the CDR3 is TGTGCCAGCAGCGTCGGTTTCGAGAGCTCCTACGAGCAGTACTTC.

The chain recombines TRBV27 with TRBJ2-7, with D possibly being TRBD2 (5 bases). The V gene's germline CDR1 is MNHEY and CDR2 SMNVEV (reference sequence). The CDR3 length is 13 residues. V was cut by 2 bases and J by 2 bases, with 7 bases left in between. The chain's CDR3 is CASSLTAAYEQYF. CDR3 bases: TGTGCCAGCAGTTTAACAGCGGCCTACGAGCAGTACTTC.

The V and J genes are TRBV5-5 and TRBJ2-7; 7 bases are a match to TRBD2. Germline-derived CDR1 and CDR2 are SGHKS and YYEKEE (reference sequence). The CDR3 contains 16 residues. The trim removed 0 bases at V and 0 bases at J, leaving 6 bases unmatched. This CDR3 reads CASSLEGGRPSYEQYF. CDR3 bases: TGTGCCAGCAGCTTGGAGGGAGGGAGACCCTCCTACGAGCAGTACTTC. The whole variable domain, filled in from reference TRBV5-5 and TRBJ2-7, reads DAGVTQSPTHLIKTRGQQVTLRCSPISGHKSVSWYQQVLGQGPQFIFQYYEKEERGRGNFPDRFSARQFPNYSSELNVNALLLGDSALYLCASSLEGGRPSYEQYFGPGTRLTVT.

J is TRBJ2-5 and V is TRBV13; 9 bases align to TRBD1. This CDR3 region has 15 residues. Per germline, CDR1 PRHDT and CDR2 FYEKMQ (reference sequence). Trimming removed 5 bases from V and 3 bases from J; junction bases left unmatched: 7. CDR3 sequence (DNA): TGTGCCAGCAGCATAAGGGGACAGGGAGAAGAGACCCAGTACTTC. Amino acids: CASSIRGQGEETQYF.

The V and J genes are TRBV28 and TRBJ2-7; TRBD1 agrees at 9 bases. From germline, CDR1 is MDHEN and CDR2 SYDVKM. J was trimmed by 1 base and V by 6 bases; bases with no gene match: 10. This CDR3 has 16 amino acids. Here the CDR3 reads CASSSLPGQGSYEQYF. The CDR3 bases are TGTGCCAGCAGCTCACTCCCGGGACAGGGATCCTACGAGCAGTACTTC.

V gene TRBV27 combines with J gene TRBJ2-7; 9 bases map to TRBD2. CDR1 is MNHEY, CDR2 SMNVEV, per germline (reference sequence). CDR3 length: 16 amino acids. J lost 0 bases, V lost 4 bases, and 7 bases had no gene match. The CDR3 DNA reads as TGTGCCAGCAGTTGGGGCCCTAGCGGGGACTCCTACGAGCAGTACTTC. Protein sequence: CASSWGPSGDSYEQYF.

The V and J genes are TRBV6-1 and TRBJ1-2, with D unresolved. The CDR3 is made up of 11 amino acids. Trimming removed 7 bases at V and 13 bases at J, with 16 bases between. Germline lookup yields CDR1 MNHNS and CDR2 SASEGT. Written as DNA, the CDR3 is TGTGCCAGCAACCCTTGGGAGTCCCGCACCTTC. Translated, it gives CASNPWESRTF.

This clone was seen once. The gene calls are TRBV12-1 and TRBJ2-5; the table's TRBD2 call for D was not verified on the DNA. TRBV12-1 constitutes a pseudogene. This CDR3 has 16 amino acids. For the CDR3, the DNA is TGTGCCAGCAGCTTTGGACTAGCGGGGGGTCAAGAGACCCAGTACTTC. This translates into CASSFGLAGGQETQYF.

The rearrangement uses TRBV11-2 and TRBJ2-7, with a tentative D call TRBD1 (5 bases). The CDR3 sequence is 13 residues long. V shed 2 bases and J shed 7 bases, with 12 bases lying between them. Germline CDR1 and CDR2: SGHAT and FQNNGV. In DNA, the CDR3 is TGTGCCAGCAGCTTATCCCAAGGGGCAGAGCAGTACTTC. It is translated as CASSLSQGAEQYF.

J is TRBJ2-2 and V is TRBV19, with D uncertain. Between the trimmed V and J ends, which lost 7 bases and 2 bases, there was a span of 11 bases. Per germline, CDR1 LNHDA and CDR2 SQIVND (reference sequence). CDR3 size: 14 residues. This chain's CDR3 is CASNHLRNTGELFF. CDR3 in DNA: TGTGCCAGTAATCACCTTAGAAACACCGGGGAGCTGTTTTTT.

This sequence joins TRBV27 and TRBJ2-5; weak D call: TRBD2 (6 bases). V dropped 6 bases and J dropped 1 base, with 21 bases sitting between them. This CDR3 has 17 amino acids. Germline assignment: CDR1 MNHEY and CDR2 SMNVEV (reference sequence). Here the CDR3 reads CASRPRLVGGGQETQYF. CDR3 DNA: TGTGCCAGCAGGCCTCGACTAGTAGGTGGGGGCCAAGAGACCCAGTACTTC.